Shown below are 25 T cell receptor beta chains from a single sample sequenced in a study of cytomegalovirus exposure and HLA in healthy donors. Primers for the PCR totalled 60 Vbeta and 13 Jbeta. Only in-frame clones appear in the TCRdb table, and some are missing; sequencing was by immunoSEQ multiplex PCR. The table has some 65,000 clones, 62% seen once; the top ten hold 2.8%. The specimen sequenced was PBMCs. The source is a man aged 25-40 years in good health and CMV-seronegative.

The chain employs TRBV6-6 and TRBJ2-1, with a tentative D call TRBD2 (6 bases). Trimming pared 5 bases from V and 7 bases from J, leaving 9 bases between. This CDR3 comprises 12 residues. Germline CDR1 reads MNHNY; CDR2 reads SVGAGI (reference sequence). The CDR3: CASSPTSNEQFF. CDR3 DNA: TGTGCCAGCAGTCCGACTAGTAATGAGCAGTTCTTC.

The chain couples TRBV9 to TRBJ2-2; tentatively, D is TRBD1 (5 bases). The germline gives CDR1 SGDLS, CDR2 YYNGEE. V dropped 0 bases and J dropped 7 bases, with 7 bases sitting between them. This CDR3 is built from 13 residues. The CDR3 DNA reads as TGTGCCAGCAGCGTAGTCCAGGGCGGGGAGCTGTTTTTT. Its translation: CASSVVQGGELFF.

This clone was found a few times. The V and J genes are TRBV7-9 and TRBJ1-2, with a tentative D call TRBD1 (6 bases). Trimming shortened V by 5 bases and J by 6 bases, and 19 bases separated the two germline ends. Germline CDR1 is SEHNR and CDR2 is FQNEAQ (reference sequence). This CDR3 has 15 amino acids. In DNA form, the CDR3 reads TGTGCCAGCAGCCTCTGGACGGACAGTGAGAATGGCTACACCTTC. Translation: CASSLWTDSENGYTF. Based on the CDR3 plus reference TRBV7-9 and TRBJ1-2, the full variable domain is DTGVSQNPRHKITKRGQNVTFRCDPISEHNRLYWYRQTLGQGPEFLTYFQNEAQLEKSRLLSDRFSAERPKGSFSTLEIQRTEQGDSAMYLCASSLWTDSENGYTFGSGTRLTVV.

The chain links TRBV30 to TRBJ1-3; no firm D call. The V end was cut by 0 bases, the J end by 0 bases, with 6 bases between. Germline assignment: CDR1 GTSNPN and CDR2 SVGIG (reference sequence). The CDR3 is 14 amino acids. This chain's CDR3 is CAWSVGGSGNTIYF. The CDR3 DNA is TGTGCCTGGAGTGTAGGAGGCTCTGGAAACACCATATATTTT.

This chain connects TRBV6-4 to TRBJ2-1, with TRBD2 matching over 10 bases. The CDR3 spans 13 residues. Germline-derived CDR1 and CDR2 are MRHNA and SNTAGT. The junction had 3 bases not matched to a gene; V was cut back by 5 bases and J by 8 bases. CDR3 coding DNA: TGTGCCAGCAGTCCTAGCGGGGGCTATGAGCAGTTCTTC. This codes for CASSPSGGYEQFF.

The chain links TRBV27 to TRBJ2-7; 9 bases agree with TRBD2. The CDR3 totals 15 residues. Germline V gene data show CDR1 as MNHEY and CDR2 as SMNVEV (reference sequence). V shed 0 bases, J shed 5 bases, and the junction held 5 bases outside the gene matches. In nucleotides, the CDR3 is TGTGCCAGCAGTTTATCGGCGGGGGGGCGCCACGAGCAGTACTTC. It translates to CASSLSAGGRHEQYF.

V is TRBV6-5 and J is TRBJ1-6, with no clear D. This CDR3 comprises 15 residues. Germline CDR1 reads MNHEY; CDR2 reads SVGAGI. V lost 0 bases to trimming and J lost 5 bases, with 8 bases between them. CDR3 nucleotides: TGTGCCAGCAGTTACTCGACACAAAATAATTCACCCCTCCACTTT. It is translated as CASSYSTQNNSPLHF.

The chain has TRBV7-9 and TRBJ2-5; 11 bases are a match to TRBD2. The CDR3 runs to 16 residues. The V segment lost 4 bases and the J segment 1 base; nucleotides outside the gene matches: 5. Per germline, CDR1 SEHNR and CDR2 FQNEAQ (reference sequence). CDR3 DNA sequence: TGTGCCAGCAGCTCCCCTAGCGGGGGGCCCCAAGAGACCCAGTACTTC. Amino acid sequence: CASSSPSGGPQETQYF.

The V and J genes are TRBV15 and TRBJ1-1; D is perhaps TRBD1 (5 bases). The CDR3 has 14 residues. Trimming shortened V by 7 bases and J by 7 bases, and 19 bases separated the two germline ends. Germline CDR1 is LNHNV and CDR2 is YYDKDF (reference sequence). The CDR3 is CATTPGGVGREAFF. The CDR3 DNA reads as TGTGCCACCACCCCGGGAGGGGTCGGTCGTGAAGCTTTCTTT.

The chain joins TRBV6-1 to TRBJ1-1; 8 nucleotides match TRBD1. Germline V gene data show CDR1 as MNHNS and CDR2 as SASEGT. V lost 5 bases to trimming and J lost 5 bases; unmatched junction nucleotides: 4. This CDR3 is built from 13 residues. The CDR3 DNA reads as TGTGCCAGCAGTTCGACAGGGGTTACTGAAGCTTTCTTT. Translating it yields CASSSTGVTEAFF.

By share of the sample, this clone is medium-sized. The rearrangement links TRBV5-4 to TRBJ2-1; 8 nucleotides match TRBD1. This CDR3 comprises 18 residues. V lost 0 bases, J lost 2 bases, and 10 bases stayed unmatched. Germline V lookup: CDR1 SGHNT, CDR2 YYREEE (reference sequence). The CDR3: CASSLEIRTGRTYNEQFF. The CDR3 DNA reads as TGTGCCAGCAGCTTGGAGATCCGGACAGGGAGGACCTACAATGAGCAGTTCTTC.

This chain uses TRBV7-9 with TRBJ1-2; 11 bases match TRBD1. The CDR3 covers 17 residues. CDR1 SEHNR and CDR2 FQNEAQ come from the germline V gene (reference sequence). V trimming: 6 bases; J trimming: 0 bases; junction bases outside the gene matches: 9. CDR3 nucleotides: TGTGCCAGCAGGGCCGGACAGGGGGCATTCCCTAACTATGGCTACACCTTC. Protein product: CASRAGQGAFPNYGYTF.

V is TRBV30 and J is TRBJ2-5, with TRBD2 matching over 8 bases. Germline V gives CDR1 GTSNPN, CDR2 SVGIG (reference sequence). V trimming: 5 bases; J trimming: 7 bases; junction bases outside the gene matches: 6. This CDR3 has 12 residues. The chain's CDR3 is CAWSGGGATQYF. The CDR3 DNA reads TGTGCCTGGTCGGGGGGGGGCGCGACCCAGTACTTC. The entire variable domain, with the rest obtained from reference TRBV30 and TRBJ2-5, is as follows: SQTIHQWPATLVQPVGSPLSLECTVEGTSNPNLYWYRQAAGRGLQLLFYSVGIGQISSEVPQNLSASRPQDRQFILSSKKLLLSDSGFYLCAWSGGGATQYFGPGTRLLVL.

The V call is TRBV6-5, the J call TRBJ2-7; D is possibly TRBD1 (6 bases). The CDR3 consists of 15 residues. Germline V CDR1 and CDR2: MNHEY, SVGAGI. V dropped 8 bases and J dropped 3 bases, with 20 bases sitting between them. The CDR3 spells CASCEGGGHLYEQYF. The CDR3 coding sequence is TGTGCCAGCTGCGAGGGTGGGGGACACCTCTACGAGCAGTACTTC.

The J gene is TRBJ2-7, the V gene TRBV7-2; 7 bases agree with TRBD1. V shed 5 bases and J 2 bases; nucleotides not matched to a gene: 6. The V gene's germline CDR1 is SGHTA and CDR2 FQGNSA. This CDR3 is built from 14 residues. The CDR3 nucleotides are TGTGCCAGCAGCACATGGACAGGAACCTACGAGCAGTACTTC. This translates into CASSTWTGTYEQYF.

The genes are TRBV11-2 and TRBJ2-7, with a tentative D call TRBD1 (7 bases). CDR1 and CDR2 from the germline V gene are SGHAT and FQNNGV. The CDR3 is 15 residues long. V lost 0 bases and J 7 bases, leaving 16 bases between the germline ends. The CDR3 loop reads CASSLDRGALGEQYF. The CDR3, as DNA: TGTGCCAGCAGCTTAGACAGGGGGGCCCTAGGGGAGCAGTACTTC. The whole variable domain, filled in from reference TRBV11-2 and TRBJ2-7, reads EAGVAQSPRYKIIEKRQSVAFWCNPISGHATLYWYQQILGQGPKLLIQFQNNGVVDDSQLPKDRFSAERLKGVDSTLKIQPAKLEDSAVYLCASSLDRGALGEQYFGPGTRLTVT.

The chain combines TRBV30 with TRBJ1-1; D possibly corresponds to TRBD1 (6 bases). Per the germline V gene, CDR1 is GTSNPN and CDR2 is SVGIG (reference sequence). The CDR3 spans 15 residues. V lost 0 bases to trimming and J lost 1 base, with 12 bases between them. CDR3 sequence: CAWSVETGWNTEAFF. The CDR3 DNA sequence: TGTGCCTGGAGTGTGGAGACAGGTTGGAACACTGAAGCTTTCTTT.

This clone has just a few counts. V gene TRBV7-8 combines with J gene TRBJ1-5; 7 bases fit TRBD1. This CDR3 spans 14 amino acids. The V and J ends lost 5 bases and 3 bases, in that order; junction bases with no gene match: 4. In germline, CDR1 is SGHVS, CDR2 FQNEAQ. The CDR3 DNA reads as TGTGCCAGCAGCCCGACAGGGTTCAATCAGCCCCAGCATTTT. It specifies CASSPTGFNQPQHF.

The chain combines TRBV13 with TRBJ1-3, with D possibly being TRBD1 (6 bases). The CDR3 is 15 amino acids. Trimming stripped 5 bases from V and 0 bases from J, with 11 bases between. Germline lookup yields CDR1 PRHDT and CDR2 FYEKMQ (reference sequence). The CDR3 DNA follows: TGTGCCAGCAGCCTAAACAGGGACTCTGGAAACACCATATATTTT. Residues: CASSLNRDSGNTIYF.

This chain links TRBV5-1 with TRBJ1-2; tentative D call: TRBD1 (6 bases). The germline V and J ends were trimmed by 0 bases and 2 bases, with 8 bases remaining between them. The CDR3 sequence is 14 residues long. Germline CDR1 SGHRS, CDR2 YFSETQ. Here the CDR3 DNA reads TGCGCCAGCAGCTTGGAACAGGGCAACTATGGCTACACCTTC. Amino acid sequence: CASSLEQGNYGYTF.

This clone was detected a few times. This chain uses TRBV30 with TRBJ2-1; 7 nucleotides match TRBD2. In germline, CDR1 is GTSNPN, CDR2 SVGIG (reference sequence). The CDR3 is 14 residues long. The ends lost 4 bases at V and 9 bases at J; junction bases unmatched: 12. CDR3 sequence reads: CAWNGGVGSSEQFF. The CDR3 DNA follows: TGTGCCTGGAATGGGGGGGTTGGGTCGAGTGAGCAGTTCTTC. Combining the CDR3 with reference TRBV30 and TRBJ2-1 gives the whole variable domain SQTIHQWPATLVQPVGSPLSLECTVEGTSNPNLYWYRQAAGRGLQLLFYSVGIGQISSEVPQNLSASRPQDRQFILSSKKLLLSDSGFYLCAWNGGVGSSEQFFGPGTRLTVL.

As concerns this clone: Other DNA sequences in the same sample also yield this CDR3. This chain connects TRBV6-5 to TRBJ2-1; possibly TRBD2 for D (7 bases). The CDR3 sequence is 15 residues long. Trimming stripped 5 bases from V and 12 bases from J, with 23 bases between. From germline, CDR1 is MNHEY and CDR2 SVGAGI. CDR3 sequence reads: CASSKSGTGGIMQFF. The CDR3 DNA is TGTGCCAGCAGTAAATCCGGGACGGGGGGCATAATGCAGTTCTTC.

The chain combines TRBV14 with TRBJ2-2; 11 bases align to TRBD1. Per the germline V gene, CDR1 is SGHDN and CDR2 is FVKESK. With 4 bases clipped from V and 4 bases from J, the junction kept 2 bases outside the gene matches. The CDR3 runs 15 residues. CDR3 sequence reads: CASSPGTGGTGELFF. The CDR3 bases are TGTGCCAGCAGCCCCGGGACAGGGGGCACCGGGGAGCTGTTTTTT.

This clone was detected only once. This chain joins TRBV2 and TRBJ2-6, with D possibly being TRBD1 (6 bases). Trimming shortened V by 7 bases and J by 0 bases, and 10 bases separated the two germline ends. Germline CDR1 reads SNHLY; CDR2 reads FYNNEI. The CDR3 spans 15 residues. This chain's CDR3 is CASTVGGSGANVLTF. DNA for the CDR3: TGTGCCAGCACGGTAGGGGGCTCTGGGGCCAACGTCCTGACTTTC.

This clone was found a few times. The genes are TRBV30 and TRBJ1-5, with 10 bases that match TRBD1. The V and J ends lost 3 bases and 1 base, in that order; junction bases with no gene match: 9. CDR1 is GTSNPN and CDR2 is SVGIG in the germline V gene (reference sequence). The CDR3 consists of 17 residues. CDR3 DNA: TGTGCCTGGAGCCTGGACAGGGGGGATGTAAGCAATCAGCCCCAGCATTTT. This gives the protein CAWSLDRGDVSNQPQHF.